These 20 T cell receptor beta chains share one sample of origin, sequenced in a study of radiotherapy plus CTLA-4 blockade in lung cancer. The repertoire was sequenced with immunoSEQ multiplex PCR; TCRdb's copy has only in-frame clones and lacks some. Altogether around 82,000 clones are present, about four fifths being singletons, with the ten largest covering 0.79%. Material: peripheral blood, obtained from a patient treated with radiotherapy plus ipilimumab. These receptors came from a human donor with non-small cell lung cancer who had stable disease on radiotherapy plus ipilimumab.

The chain has TRBV19 and TRBJ2-5; D gene ambiguous. V lost 5 bases to trimming and J lost 5 bases, with 9 bases between them. Germline V gene lookup returns CDR1 LNHDA and CDR2 SQIVND (reference sequence). The CDR3 covers 12 residues. The DNA of the CDR3 is TGTGCCAGTAGTCTCAACGGGGAGACCCAGTACTTC. Translating gives CASSLNGETQYF.

This clone was recorded only once. The chain carries TRBV9 and TRBJ2-1; TRBD2 aligns across 8 bases. The CDR3 sequence is 15 residues long. The germline CDR1 and CDR2 sequences are SGDLS and YYNGEE. The trim removed 1 base at V and 10 bases at J, leaving 10 bases unmatched. This chain's CDR3 is CASSVRGGTLGEQFF. CDR3 in DNA: TGTGCCAGCAGCGTACGCGGGGGGACCTTGGGAGAGCAGTTCTTC.

This clone came up once. The V and J genes are TRBV11-3 and TRBJ2-7, with TRBD1 matching 7 bases. The V gene's germline CDR1 is SGHNT and CDR2 YENEEA. This CDR3 contains 15 residues. Unmatched junction bases numbered 8, after V lost 3 bases and J lost 3 bases. This chain's CDR3 is CASSFPGTVVYEQYF. The CDR3 nucleotides are TGTGCCAGCAGCTTCCCAGGGACAGTAGTCTACGAGCAGTACTTC.

The CDR3 bases are TGTGCCAGCAGCATGGGGGTGGTAGGCGGGAGGGCCCTGGACGAGCAGTACTTC. Translation: CASSMGVVGGRALDEQYF. The chain employs TRBV11-2 and TRBJ2-7; the match to TRBD2 covers 9 bases. The CDR3 runs 18 residues. Germline assignment: CDR1 SGHAT and CDR2 FQNNGV. Trimming at V came to 5 bases and at J to 5 bases, leaving 19 bases not matched to a gene.

CDR3 loop: CASSGTSGSTDTQYF. The CDR3 DNA follows: TGCGCCAGCAGTGGGACTAGCGGCAGCACAGATACGCAGTATTTT. This chain uses TRBV5-1 with TRBJ2-3, with 11 bases matching TRBD2. J lost 0 bases, V lost 5 bases, and 2 bases had no gene match. CDR1 and CDR2 (germline): SGHRS, YFSETQ. The length of the CDR3 is 15 residues.

The chain links TRBV7-2 to TRBJ1-1; D gene ambiguous. Trimming shortened V by 1 base and J by 10 bases, and 16 bases separated the two germline ends. The CDR3 spans 14 residues. Germline V gene sequence: CDR1 SGHTA, CDR2 FQGNSA. The CDR3 nucleotides read TGTGCCAGCAGCTTAGAGATTCAAGTCGGTGGAGCTTTCTTT. Translating gives CASSLEIQVGGAFF.

The chain carries TRBV2 and TRBJ2-3, with D possibly matching TRBD2 (7 bases). V lost 0 bases and J 3 bases, leaving 10 bases between the germline ends. The germline V gene has CDR1 SNHLY and CDR2 FYNNEI. The CDR3 loop spans 15 amino acids. The CDR3 DNA reads as TGTGCCAGCAGTGAAGCGGGGGGGCCAACAGATACGCAGTATTTT. This gives the protein CASSEAGGPTDTQYF.

This clone was observed a handful of times. J is TRBJ2-7 and V is TRBV9; D perhaps matches TRBD2 (5 bases). Germline lookup yields CDR1 SGDLS and CDR2 YYNGEE. V was clipped by 5 bases and J by 9 bases, with 18 bases between them. The CDR3 extends over 13 amino acids. The CDR3 DNA reads as TGTGCCAGCAGTGCTACGGGGTCATCGGGGCAGTACTTC. It is translated as CASSATGSSGQYF.

This clone has a handful of counts. The chain carries TRBV7-5 and TRBJ1-2. TRBV7-5 is designated a pseudogene. There are 12 residues in the CDR3. The CDR3 bases are TGTGCCAGAGGGGTAGCTAACTATGGCTACACCTTC. Protein sequence: CARGVANYGYTF.

The rearrangement uses TRBV28 and TRBJ1-5; D unresolved. The length of the CDR3 is 14 residues. V lost 8 bases and J 3 bases, leaving 14 bases between the germline ends. Germline lookup yields CDR1 MDHEN and CDR2 SYDVKM. Written as DNA, the CDR3 is TGTGCCAGCGGGGAAGGTGGGGACAATCAGCCCCAGCATTTT. Translation: CASGEGGDNQPQHF.

The V gene is TRBV9, the J gene TRBJ2-3, with D possibly TRBD2 on 6 matching bases. V dropped 6 bases and J dropped 5 bases, with 7 bases sitting between them. The CDR3 loop spans 11 amino acids. Germline V gene data show CDR1 as SGDLS and CDR2 as YYNGEE. The CDR3 sequence is CASMRGDTQYF. Here the CDR3 DNA reads TGTGCCAGCATGCGGGGAGATACGCAGTATTTT.

In its sample, this clone was seen a few times. The chain is built from TRBV6-1 and TRBJ2-1; D perhaps matches TRBD1 (6 bases). Trimming shortened V by 2 bases and J by 6 bases, and 8 bases separated the two germline ends. The CDR3 has 13 residues. Germline lookup yields CDR1 MNHNS and CDR2 SASEGT. The CDR3 spells CASSEIRGNEQFF. The CDR3 DNA reads as TGTGCCAGCAGTGAAATCAGGGGCAATGAGCAGTTCTTC.

The V gene is TRBV1, the J gene TRBJ2-7; the D call in the table, TRBD2, was not verified against the DNA. TRBV1 is a known pseudogene. The CDR3 consists of 10 residues. The CDR3, as DNA: TGCACCAGCTTAACCTACGAGCAGTACTTC. It specifies CTSLTYEQYF.

The genes are TRBV5-5 and TRBJ2-7; TRBD1 matches 8 bases. CDR1 and CDR2 from the germline V gene are SGHKS and YYEKEE (reference sequence). V lost 4 bases to trimming and J lost 0 bases; unmatched junction nucleotides: 9. The CDR3 has 16 residues. The CDR3 DNA is TGTGCCAGCAGCGCCACAACAGGGGGGTTCTCCTACGAGCAGTACTTC. It yields the protein CASSATTGGFSYEQYF.

The J gene is TRBJ2-1, the V gene TRBV18; 9 bases fit TRBD2. Germline V gives CDR1 KGHSH, CDR2 LQKENI. The CDR3 loop spans 14 amino acids. The V segment lost 3 bases and the J segment 9 bases; nucleotides outside the gene matches: 6. This CDR3 is CASSPPGTSIEQFF. The CDR3, as DNA: TGTGCCAGCTCACCTCCCGGGACTAGCATTGAGCAGTTCTTC.

The count of this clone is one. The chain employs TRBV6-5 and TRBJ2-7, with 7 nucleotides matching TRBD1. CDR3 length: 14 residues. From germline, CDR1 is MNHEY and CDR2 SVGAGI. After removal of 6 bases from V and 0 bases from J, the junction contained 5 bases not matched to a gene. The CDR3 coding sequence is TGTGCCAGCAGACGAGGGACAGTCTCCTACGAGCAGTACTTC. It encodes CASRRGTVSYEQYF.

This clone was seen a handful of times. The rearrangement uses TRBV5-6 and TRBJ2-1; the D gene is possibly TRBD1 (5 bases). The germline V and J ends were trimmed by 0 bases and 8 bases, with 15 bases remaining between them. Germline V gene sequence: CDR1 SGHDT, CDR2 YYEEEE. The CDR3 is 15 residues long. The CDR3 sequence: CASSLAGIGLDEQFF. The CDR3 DNA sequence: TGTGCCAGCAGCTTGGCAGGGATCGGTCTCGATGAGCAGTTCTTC.

This rearrangement joins TRBV6-1 to TRBJ2-5; D is unresolved. V was pared by 1 base and J by 4 bases, with 16 bases between. Germline CDR1 is MNHNS and CDR2 is SASEGT. This CDR3 has 16 amino acids. DNA for the CDR3: TGTGCCAGCAGTGAAGGTCAGGTGGTGATCGGAGAGACCCAGTACTTC. It encodes CASSEGQVVIGETQYF.

This clone is a singleton in its sample. The DNA for the CDR3 is TGTGCCTGGAGTCGACAGGGTTGGGAAACTGAAGCTTTCTTT. Translation gives CAWSRQGWETEAFF. This rearrangement joins TRBV30 to TRBJ1-1; TRBD1 matches at 7 bases. The germline CDR1 and CDR2 sequences are GTSNPN and SVGIG (reference sequence). V gave up 2 bases and J gave up 5 bases; unmatched junction bases: 8. This CDR3 has 14 amino acids.

The V gene is TRBV11-2, the J gene TRBJ1-6; D remains ambiguous. CDR1 and CDR2 (germline): SGHAT, FQNNGV. CDR3 size: 14 residues. Trimming pared 1 base from V and 7 bases from J, leaving 8 bases between. CDR3 amino acids: CASSLGNGNSPLHF. The CDR3 DNA is TGTGCCAGCAGCTTAGGGAATGGGAATTCACCCCTCCACTTT.